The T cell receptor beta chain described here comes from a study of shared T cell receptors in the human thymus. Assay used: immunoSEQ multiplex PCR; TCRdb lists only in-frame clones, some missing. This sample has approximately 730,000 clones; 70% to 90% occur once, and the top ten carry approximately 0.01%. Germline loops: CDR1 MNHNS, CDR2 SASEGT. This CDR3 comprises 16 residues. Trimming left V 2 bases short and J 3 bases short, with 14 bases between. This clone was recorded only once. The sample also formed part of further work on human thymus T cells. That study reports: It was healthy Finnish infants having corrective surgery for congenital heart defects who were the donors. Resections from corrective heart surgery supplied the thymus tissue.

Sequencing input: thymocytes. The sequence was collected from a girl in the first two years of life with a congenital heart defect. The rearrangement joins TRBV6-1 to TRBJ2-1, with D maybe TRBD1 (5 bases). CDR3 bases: TGTGCCAGCAGTGAAAGAAGGGGTAGTTACTACAATGAGCAGTTCTTC. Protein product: CASSERRGSYYNEQFF.